The 7 T cell receptor beta chains given below trace back to one sample, sequenced in a study of OX40 agonist ivuxolimab in advanced cancers. Repertoires were generated with immunoSEQ multiplex PCR, while TCRdb's copy carries only in-frame clones and drops some. This table has under 85,000 clones, more than 85% appearing once. The specimen was CD4+ or CD8+ T cells sorted from blood, collected in a trial of the OX40 agonist ivuxolimab. These receptors all come from an adult with an advanced solid tumor such as melanoma, head and neck, liver or kidney cancer.

The DNA of the CDR3 is TGTGCCAGCAGTGAATACGGGGGTACCTACAATGAGCAGTTCTTC. It encodes CASSEYGGTYNEQFF. The V call is TRBV25-1, the J call TRBJ2-1, with D possibly being TRBD2 (6 bases). CDR3 length: 15 residues. Trimming removed 0 bases from V and 2 bases from J, with 8 bases in between. The V gene's germline CDR1 is MGHDK and CDR2 SYGVNS.

This clone was recorded a few times. The chain links TRBV19 to TRBJ2-2, with a tentative D call TRBD2 (6 bases). V gave up 6 bases and J gave up 0 bases, with 11 bases separating them. Germline CDR1 is LNHDA and CDR2 is SQIVND (reference sequence). This CDR3 is built from 15 residues. The CDR3 sequence is CASSIGTSNTGELFF. The CDR3 DNA follows: TGTGCCAGTAGCATTGGGACTTCGAACACCGGGGAGCTGTTTTTT.

This rearrangement joins TRBV28 to TRBJ2-6; a weak D match, TRBD1 (6 bases). The CDR3 runs to 15 residues. V shed 6 bases and J shed 0 bases, with 9 bases lying between them. Germline V gene lookup returns CDR1 MDHEN and CDR2 SYDVKM. The CDR3 sequence is CASSQDSSGANVLTF. CDR3 DNA sequence: TGTGCCAGCAGCCAGGACAGCTCTGGGGCCAACGTCCTGACTTTC.

The rearrangement uses TRBV9 and TRBJ2-3; 14 nucleotides align to TRBD2. Germline CDR1 is SGDLS and CDR2 is YYNGEE. V shed 3 bases and J 4 bases; nucleotides not matched to a gene: 7. The CDR3 runs 17 residues. In nucleotides, the CDR3 is TGTGCCAGCAGCGAGACTAGCGGGGGGGCCGGGGCAGATACGCAGTATTTT. Translation: CASSETSGGAGADTQYF.

This CDR3 is CASSIDDANTGELFF. The CDR3 DNA reads as TGTGCCAGTAGTATTGACGACGCGAACACCGGGGAGCTGTTTTTT. The V call is TRBV19, the J call TRBJ2-2; the D is unclear. The germline gives CDR1 LNHDA, CDR2 SQIVND (reference sequence). The CDR3 is made up of 15 amino acids. V was shortened by 3 bases and J by 0 bases, with 8 bases between the two germline ends.

The chain links TRBV28 to TRBJ2-7; maybe TRBD2 (6 bases). The CDR3 extends over 13 amino acids. V was cut by 5 bases and J by 1 base, with 9 bases left in between. CDR1 is MDHEN and CDR2 is SYDVKM in the germline V gene. The CDR3 bases are TGTGCCAGCAGTACCGGGGGATCCTACGAGCAGTACGTC. It translates to CASSTGGSYEQYV.

The chain recombines TRBV7-7 with TRBJ2-3; TRBD2 matches at 10 bases. V dropped 1 base and J dropped 2; count of bases not matched to a gene: 3. Germline lookup yields CDR1 SSHAT and CDR2 FNYEAQ (reference sequence). This CDR3 spans 16 amino acids. The CDR3 loop is CASSLGSGGFTDTQYF. The CDR3 DNA is TGTGCCAGCAGCTTAGGTAGCGGGGGGTTCACAGATACGCAGTATTTT.